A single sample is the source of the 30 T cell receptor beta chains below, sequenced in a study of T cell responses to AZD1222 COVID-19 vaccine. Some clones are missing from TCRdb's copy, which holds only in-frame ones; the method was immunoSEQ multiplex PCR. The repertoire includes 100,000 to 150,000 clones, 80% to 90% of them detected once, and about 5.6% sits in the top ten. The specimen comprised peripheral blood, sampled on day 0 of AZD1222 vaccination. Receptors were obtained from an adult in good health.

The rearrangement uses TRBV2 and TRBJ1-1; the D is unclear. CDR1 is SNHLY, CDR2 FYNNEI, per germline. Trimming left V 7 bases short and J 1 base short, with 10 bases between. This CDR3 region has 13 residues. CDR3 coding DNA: TGTGCCAGCATGATGACGAGGAACACTGAAGCTTTCTTT. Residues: CASMMTRNTEAFF.

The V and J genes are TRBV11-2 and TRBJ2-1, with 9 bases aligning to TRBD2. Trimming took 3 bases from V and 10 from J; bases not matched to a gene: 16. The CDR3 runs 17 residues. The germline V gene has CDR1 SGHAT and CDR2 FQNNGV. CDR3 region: CASSLGVLAGGLGEQFF. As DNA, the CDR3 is TGTGCCAGCAGCTTGGGGGTGTTGGCGGGAGGGCTCGGAGAGCAGTTCTTC.

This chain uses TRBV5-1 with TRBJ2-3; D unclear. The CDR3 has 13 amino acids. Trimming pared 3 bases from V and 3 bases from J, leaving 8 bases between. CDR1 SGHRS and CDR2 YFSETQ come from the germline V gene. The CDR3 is CASSSGGTDTQYF. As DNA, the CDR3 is TGCGCCAGCAGCTCCGGTGGGACAGATACGCAGTATTTT.

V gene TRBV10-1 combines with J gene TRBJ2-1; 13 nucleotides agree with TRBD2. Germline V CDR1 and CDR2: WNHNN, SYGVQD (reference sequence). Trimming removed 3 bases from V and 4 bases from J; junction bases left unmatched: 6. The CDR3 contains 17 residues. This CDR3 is CASSDPGLAGEYNEQFF. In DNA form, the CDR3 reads TGCGCCAGCAGTGACCCCGGACTAGCGGGAGAGTACAATGAGCAGTTCTTC.

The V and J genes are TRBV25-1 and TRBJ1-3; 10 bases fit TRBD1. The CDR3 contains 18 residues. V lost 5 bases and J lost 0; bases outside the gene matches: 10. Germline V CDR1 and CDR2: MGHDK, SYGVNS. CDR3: CASSRDRGLTNSGNTIYF. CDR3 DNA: TGTGCCAGCAGTCGGGACAGGGGACTCACCAACTCTGGAAACACCATATATTTT.

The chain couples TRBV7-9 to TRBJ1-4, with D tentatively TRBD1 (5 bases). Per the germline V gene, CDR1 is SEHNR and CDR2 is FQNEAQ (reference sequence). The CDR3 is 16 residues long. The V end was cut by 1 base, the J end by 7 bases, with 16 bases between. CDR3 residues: CASSLVYGGTSEKLFF. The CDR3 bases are TGTGCCAGCAGCTTAGTATATGGGGGGACGAGTGAAAAACTGTTTTTT.

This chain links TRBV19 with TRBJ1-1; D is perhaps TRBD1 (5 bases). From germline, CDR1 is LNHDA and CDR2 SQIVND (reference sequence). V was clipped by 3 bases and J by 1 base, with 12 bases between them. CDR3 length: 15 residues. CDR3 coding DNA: TGTGCCAGTAGTATCGGGACCTGGGGGAACACTGAAGCTTTCTTT. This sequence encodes CASSIGTWGNTEAFF.

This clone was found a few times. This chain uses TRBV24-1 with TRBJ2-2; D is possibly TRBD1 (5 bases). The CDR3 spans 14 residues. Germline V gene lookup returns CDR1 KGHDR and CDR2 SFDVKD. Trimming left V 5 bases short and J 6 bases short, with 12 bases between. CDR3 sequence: CATSAQGRSGELFF. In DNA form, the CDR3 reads TGTGCCACCAGTGCTCAGGGTAGATCCGGGGAGCTGTTTTTT.

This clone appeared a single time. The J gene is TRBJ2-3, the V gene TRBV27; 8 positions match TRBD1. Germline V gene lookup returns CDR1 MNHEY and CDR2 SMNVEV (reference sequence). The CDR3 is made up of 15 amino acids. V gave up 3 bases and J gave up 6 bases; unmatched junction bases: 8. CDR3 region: CASSFGHRGTDTQYF. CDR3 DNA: TGTGCCAGCAGTTTCGGGCACAGGGGGACCGATACGCAGTATTTT.

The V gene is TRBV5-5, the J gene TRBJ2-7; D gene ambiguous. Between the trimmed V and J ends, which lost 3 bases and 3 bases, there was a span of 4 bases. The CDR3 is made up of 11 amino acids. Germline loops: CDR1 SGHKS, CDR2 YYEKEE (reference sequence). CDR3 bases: TGTGCCAGCAGCTGGAGCTACGAGCAGTACTTC. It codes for CASSWSYEQYF.

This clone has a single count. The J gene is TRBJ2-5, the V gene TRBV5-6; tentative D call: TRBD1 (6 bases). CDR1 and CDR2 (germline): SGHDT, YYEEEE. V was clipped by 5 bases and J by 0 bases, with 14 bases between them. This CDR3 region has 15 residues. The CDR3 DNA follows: TGTGCCAGCAGTCATACTCAGGGGTACCAAGAGACCCAGTACTTC. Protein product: CASSHTQGYQETQYF.

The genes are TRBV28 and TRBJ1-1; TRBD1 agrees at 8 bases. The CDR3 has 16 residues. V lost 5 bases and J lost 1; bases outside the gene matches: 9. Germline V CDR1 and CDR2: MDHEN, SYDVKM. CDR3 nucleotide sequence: TGTGCCAGCAGTAACTACCCGACAGGGGAGAACACTGAAGCTTTCTTT. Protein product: CASSNYPTGENTEAFF.

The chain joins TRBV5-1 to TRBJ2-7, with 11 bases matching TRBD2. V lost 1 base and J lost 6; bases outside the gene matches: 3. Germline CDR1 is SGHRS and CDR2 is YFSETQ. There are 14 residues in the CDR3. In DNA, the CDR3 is TGCGCCAGCAGCTTGCGGACTAGCGGGCTCGAGCAGTACTTC. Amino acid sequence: CASSLRTSGLEQYF.

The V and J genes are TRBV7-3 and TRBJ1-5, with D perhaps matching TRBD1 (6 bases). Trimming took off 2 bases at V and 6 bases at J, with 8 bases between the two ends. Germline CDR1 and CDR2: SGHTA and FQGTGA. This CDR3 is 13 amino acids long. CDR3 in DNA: TGTGCCAGCAGCTTAGGACAGCGTCAGCCCCAGCATTTT. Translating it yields CASSLGQRQPQHF.

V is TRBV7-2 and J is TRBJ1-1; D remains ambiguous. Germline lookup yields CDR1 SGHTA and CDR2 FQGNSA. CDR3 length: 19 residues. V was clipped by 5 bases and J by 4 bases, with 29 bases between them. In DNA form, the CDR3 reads TGTGCCAGCAGCCCCTCCCTCGGGGTCAGTGAATTATGGGGCACTGAAGCTTTCTTT. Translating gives CASSPSLGVSELWGTEAFF.

CDR3 in amino acids: CASSYSEQVVYNEQFF. The DNA of the CDR3 is TGTGCCAGCAGTTACTCGGAACAGGTGGTCTACAATGAGCAGTTCTTC. V is TRBV6-5 and J is TRBJ2-1, with D possibly matching TRBD1 (5 bases). Trimming left V 0 bases short and J 3 bases short, with 12 bases between. This CDR3 has 16 amino acids. Germline V gene sequence: CDR1 MNHEY, CDR2 SVGAGI.

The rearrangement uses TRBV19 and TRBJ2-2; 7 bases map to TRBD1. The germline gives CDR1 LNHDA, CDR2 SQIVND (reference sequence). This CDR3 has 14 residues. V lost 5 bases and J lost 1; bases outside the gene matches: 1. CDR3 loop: CASSRTGNTGELFF. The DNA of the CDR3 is TGTGCCAGTAGTCGGACAGGGAACACCGGGGAGCTGTTTTTT.

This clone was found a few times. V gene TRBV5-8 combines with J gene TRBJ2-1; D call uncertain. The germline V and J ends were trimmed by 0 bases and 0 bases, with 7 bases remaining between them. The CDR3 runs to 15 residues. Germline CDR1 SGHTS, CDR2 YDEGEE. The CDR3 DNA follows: TGTGCCAGCAGCTTGGCGGTAGACTCCTACAATGAGCAGTTCTTC. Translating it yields CASSLAVDSYNEQFF.

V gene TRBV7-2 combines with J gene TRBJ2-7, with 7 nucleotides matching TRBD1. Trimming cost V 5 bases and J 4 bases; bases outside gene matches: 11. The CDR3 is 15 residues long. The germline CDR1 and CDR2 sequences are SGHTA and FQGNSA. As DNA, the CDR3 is TGTGCCAGCAGCGGAGGACAGGCGAGTGCTTACGAGCAGTACTTC. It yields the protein CASSGGQASAYEQYF.

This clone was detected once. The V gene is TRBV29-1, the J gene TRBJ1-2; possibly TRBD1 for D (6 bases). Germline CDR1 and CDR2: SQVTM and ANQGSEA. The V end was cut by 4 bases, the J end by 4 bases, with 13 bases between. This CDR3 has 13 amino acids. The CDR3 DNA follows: TGCAGCGTTGTTACAGGGCGAGGCTATGGCTACACCTTC. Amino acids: CSVVTGRGYGYTF.

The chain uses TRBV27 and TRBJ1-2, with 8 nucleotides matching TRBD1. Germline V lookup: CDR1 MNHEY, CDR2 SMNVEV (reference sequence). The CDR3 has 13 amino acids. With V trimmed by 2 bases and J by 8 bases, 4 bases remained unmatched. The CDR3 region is CASSLMTGEGYTF. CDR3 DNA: TGTGCCAGCAGTTTAATGACAGGGGAGGGCTACACCTTC.

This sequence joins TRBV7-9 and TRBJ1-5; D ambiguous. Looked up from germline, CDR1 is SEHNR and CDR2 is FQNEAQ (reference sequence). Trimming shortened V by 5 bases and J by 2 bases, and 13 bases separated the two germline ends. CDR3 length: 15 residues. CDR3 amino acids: CASSPPGHGNQPQHF. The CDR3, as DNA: TGTGCCAGCAGCCCCCCAGGCCATGGCAATCAGCCCCAGCATTTT.

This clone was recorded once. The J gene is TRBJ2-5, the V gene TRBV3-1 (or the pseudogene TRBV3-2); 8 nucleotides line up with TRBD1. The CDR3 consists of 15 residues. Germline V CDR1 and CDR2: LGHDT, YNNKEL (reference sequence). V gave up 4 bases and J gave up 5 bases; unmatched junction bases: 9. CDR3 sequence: CASSLRGQGGETQYF. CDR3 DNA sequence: TGTGCCAGCAGCCTCCGTGGACAGGGCGGGGAGACCCAGTACTTC.

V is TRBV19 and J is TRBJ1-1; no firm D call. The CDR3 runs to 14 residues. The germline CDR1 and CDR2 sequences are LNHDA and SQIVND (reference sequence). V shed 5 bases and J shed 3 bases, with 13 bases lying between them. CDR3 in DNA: TGTGCCAGTAGTCCTAGAGCCCCCTACACTGAAGCTTTCTTT. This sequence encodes CASSPRAPYTEAFF.

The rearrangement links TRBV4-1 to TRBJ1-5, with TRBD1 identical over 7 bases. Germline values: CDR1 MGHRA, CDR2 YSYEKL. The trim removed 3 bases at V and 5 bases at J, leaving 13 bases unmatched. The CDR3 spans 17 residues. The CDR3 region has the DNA TGCGCCAGCAGCCAGAAAGCGGGACAGTTTAAGGATCAGCCCCAGCATTTT. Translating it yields CASSQKAGQFKDQPQHF.

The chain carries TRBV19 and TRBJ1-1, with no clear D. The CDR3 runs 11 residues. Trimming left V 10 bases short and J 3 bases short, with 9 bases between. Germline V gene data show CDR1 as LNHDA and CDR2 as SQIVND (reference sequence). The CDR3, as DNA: TGTGCCACCGGATCGGACACTGAAGCTTTCTTT. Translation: CATGSDTEAFF.

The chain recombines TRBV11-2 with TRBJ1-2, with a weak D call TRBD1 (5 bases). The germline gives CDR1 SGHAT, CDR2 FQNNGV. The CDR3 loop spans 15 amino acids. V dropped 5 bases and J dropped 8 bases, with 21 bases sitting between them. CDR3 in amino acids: CASSPPVVSGWGYTF. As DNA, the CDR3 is TGTGCCAGCAGCCCCCCCGTAGTGTCAGGGTGGGGCTACACCTTC. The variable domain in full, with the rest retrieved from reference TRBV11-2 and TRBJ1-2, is EAGVAQSPRYKIIEKRQSVAFWCNPISGHATLYWYQQILGQGPKLLIQFQNNGVVDDSQLPKDRFSAERLKGVDSTLKIQPAKLEDSAVYLCASSPPVVSGWGYTFGSGTRLTVV.

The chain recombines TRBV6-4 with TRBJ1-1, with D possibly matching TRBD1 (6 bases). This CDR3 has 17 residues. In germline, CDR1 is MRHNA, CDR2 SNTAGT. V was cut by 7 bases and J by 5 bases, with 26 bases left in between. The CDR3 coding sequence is TGTGCCAGCAACTCCCCGGGGGCAGCAAGCGGGGGAACTGAAGCTTTCTTT. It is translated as CASNSPGAASGGTEAFF.

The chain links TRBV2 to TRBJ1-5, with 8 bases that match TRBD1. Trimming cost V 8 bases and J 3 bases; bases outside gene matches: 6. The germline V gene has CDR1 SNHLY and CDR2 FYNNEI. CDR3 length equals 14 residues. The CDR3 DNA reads TGTGCCAGCGGAGAGACAGGGGACAATCAGCCCCAGCATTTT. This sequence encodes CASGETGDNQPQHF.

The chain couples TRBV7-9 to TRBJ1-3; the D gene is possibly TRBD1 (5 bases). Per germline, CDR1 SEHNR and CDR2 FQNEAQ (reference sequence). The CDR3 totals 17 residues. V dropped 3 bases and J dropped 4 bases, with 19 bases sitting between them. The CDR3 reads CASSFWEVRGRGNTIYF. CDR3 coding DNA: TGTGCCAGCAGCTTCTGGGAGGTAAGGGGAAGAGGAAACACCATATATTTT.